This T cell receptor (beta chain) was sequenced during a study of blood T cell repertoires in COVID-19. Study as a whole: Spain, Italy and the United States supplied samples that represented acute and convalescent COVID-19. PBMCs, B-cell-depleted T cells, or T cells provided the cDNA or gDNA that made up the material.

Trimming cost V 8 bases and J 2 bases, with 13 bases left between them. The CDR3 contains 15 residues. The germline gives CDR1 MDHEN, CDR2 SYDVKM. Followed over time, Seattle patients had been enrolled while infection was active. Original processing notes: Researchers report that nucleated cell counts were estimated from reference gene primer amplification. The data were produced by immunoSEQ multiplex PCR, yet TCRdb's version contains in-frame clones alone and is incomplete. V and J calls and clone size are copied from that table; D and trimming were computed from the DNA. Here the sample spans around 150,000 clones, 92% being singletons.

Sequenced sample: peripheral blood. The chain joins TRBV28 to TRBJ2-6; D perhaps matches TRBD1 (5 bases). The clonotype was recovered from a man aged 25-45 years with COVID-19, enrolled during active disease. CDR3 amino acids: CASGDQGAGANVLTF. The CDR3 DNA follows: TGTGCCAGCGGGGATCAAGGGGCTGGGGCCAACGTCCTGACTTTC.